A single sample is the source of the 10 T cell receptor beta chains below, sequenced in a study of beta chain features in type 1 diabetes (dated by TCRdb to 2017 to 2018). The method was the immunoSEQ multiplex PCR assay. The entire isolated RNA was reverse transcribed using the High Capacity cDNA Reverse Transcription Kit, and thus expressed TCRB transcripts were sequenced. TCRdb took this table from immuneACCESS and kept in-frame rearrangements with V and J called. Such tables lack part of the clones; where checked against another copy, unresolved V genes explain under half of the gap, and the rest is unexplained. In all, the sample holds over 100,000 clones, and almost 40% of those were seen once. The top ten constitute roughly 0.059% of the sample. Source material: stem cell memory CD4+ T cells from blood. The cell subset or site label, as the study defines it: stem cell-like memory CD4+ T cells. These receptor sequences come from a woman aged 18-30 years in good health.

The chain has TRBV19 and TRBJ2-1; 10 bases line up with TRBD2. J lost 6 bases, V lost 6 bases, and 8 bases had no gene match. The CDR3 is 15 residues long. Germline V CDR1 and CDR2: LNHDA, SQIVND (reference sequence). CDR3 DNA sequence: TGTGCCAGTAGGCTTACTAGCGGGACCCTCAATGAGCAGTTCTTC. As protein: CASRLTSGTLNEQFF. Filled out from reference TRBV19 and TRBJ2-1, the complete variable domain reads DGGITQSPKYLFRKEGQNVTLSCEQNLNHDAMYWYRQDPGQGLRLIYYSQIVNDFQKGDIAEGYSVSREKKESFPLTVTSAQKNPTAFYLCASRLTSGTLNEQFFGPGTRLTVL.

V usage is TRBV4-1 and J usage is TRBJ2-7, with TRBD2 identical over 8 bases. The V segment lost 4 bases and the J segment 2 bases; nucleotides outside the gene matches: 1. The length of the CDR3 is 13 residues. Germline values: CDR1 MGHRA, CDR2 YSYEKL. CDR3 sequence: CASSRGRTYEQYF. Here the CDR3 DNA reads TGCGCCAGCAGCCGCGGGAGGACCTACGAGCAGTACTTC.

This clone has more than one count but fewer than ten. One junction end does not reproduce the germline sequence, and a read error may be involved. The rearrangement links TRBV7-7 to TRBJ2-7; possible D gene TRBD1, 6 bases. The germline V gene has CDR1 SSHAT and CDR2 FNYEAQ (reference sequence). The CDR3 spans 16 residues. The CDR3 loop is CASSTPSGQLTYEQYF. The CDR3 region has the DNA TGTGCTAGCAGCACCCCGAGCGGACAGCTGACCTACGAGCAGTACTTC.

The V call is TRBV25-1, the J call TRBJ2-1; a weak D match, TRBD1 (6 bases). Germline CDR1 and CDR2: MGHDK and SYGVNS. The V and J ends lost 2 bases and 9 bases respectively, with 14 bases between them. This CDR3 is 14 amino acids long. Written as DNA, the CDR3 is TGTGCCAGCAGTGAACTGGGGCAGGGGCGTGAGCAGTTCTTC. It translates to CASSELGQGREQFF.

The table lists this clone with a few counts. The chain couples TRBV29-1 to TRBJ2-2, with a tentative D call TRBD1 (6 bases). Germline loops: CDR1 SQVTM, CDR2 ANQGSEA. The V end was cut by 7 bases, the J end by 5 bases, with 14 bases between. The CDR3 runs 13 residues. The CDR3 reads CSADRTATGELFF. The DNA for the CDR3 is TGCAGCGCCGACAGGACAGCTACCGGGGAGCTGTTTTTT.

This clone showed up just a few times. This chain's CDR3 is CASSPGQKAFF. The CDR3 nucleotides are TGTGCCAGCAGCCCGGGACAGAAAGCTTTCTTT. The rearrangement links TRBV2 to TRBJ1-1; TRBD1 matches at 7 bases. CDR3 length: 11 amino acids. V shed 6 bases and J 9 bases; nucleotides not matched to a gene: 4. CDR1 is SNHLY, CDR2 FYNNEI, per germline.

The rearrangement links TRBV4-2 to TRBJ2-1; 13 nucleotides align to TRBD2. This CDR3 spans 17 amino acids. CDR1 and CDR2 (germline): LGHNA, YNFKEQ. The junction had 3 bases not matched to a gene; V was cut back by 4 bases and J by 0 bases. CDR3 sequence: CASSLGTSGISYNEQFF. Written as DNA, the CDR3 is TGTGCCAGCAGCCTAGGGACTAGCGGGATCTCCTACAATGAGCAGTTCTTC.

The chain has TRBV18 and TRBJ2-1, with D tentatively TRBD1 (6 bases). CDR1 and CDR2 from the germline V gene are KGHSH and LQKENI. The germline V and J ends were trimmed by 2 bases and 8 bases, with 22 bases remaining between them. The CDR3 has 17 amino acids. As DNA, the CDR3 is TGTGCCAGCTCACCAGGTCAGGGCAGGGGATATCTTCATGAGCAGTTCTTC. This encodes CASSPGQGRGYLHEQFF.

This clone was observed a handful of times. The V gene is TRBV7-8, the J gene TRBJ1-2, with 7 bases that match TRBD1. CDR1 SGHVS and CDR2 FQNEAQ come from the germline V gene. CDR3 length: 17 residues. V gave up 4 bases and J gave up 0 bases; unmatched junction bases: 11. The CDR3 DNA sequence: TGTGCCAGCAGCTCCCGGGACAGCGCAAGATCTAACTATGGCTACACCTTC. Translation: CASSSRDSARSNYGYTF.

The rearrangement joins TRBV7-2 to TRBJ2-7, with 14 positions matching TRBD2. The CDR3 extends over 17 amino acids. Trimming cost V 5 bases and J 0 bases; bases outside gene matches: 6. Looked up from germline, CDR1 is SGHTA and CDR2 is FQGNSA. The CDR3 coding sequence is TGTGCCAGCAGCCAGGCCGGGACTAGCGGGAGCTCCTACGAGCAGTACTTC. Its protein is CASSQAGTSGSSYEQYF.